The sequence of this T cell receptor beta chain was determined in a study of beta chain features in type 1 diabetes. Sampling consisted of one heparinised blood draw per donor, averaging about 116 mL. Cell sorting via CD45RO/CCR7/CD25/CD127/CD95/CD27 was performed to obtain CD4+ naive, central memory, regulatory and stem cell-like memory cells. On this clone itself: Its target is not known.

The V end lost 5 bases, the J end lost 5 bases, and 12 bases lay between the germline ends. CDR1 and CDR2 (germline): SGHDN, FVKESK. The CDR3 totals 13 residues. Study conclusions and caveats: Shorter TCRB CDR3s, moderately but significantly so, marked every one of the four CD4+ subsets in Type 1 diabetes patients.

Sequenced material consisted of expressed TCRB transcripts (all of the isolated RNA was reverse transcribed). This table comes from immunoSEQ multiplex PCR, and its TCRdb copy is limited to in-frame clones, with some not included. The table shows around 350,000 clones, with 10% to 15% occurring only once. The sequence was obtained from a man in his late teens or twenties in good health. Sequencing used naive CD4+ T cells from blood. The chain joins TRBV14 to TRBJ2-5, with a tentative D call TRBD2 (5 bases). As DNA, the CDR3 is TGTGCCAGCAGCGGCGGCCGCGGGGAGACCCAGTACTTC. It specifies CASSGGRGETQYF.